The present entry profiles one T cell receptor (beta chain) with its context. Produced via immunoSEQ multiplex PCR; TCRdb's table is partial and in-frame only. The top ten hold around 1% of the sample, which has a few hundred thousand clones, about 85% seen once. The CDR3 loop spans 13 amino acids. V trimming: 5 bases; J trimming: 6 bases; junction bases outside the gene matches: 4. Germline-derived CDR1 and CDR2 are SGHTA and FQGNSA. This record comes from a study of blood T cell repertoires in COVID-19. Study summary: T cells, B-cell-depleted T cells, or PBMCs provided the cDNA or gDNA that served as material.

This receptor was taken from a human donor with COVID-19, enrolled during active disease. The donor label of this sample is uncertain. The sample consisted of peripheral blood. The chain has TRBV7-2 and TRBJ1-1; 9 bases map to TRBD1. The CDR3 coding sequence is TGTGCCAGCAGCATGGACAGGGGTCCTGAAGCTTTCTTT. The encoded protein is CASSMDRGPEAFF. The variable domain in full, with the rest retrieved from reference TRBV7-2 and TRBJ1-1, is GAGVSQSPSNKVTEKGKDVELRCDPISGHTALYWYRQSLGQGLEFLIYFQGNSAPDKSGLPSDRFSAERTGGSVSTLTIQRTQQEDSAVYLCASSMDRGPEAFFGQGTRLTVV.